This TCR beta chain stems from a study of Ad26.COV2.S vaccination and SARS-CoV-2 variants. Study results and limitations: Substantial breadth in spike-specific CD8+ and CD4+ T cell responses was reportedly seen after vaccination. Individuals receiving vaccine had higher spike-specific TCR breadth than placebo recipients did.

Comments on this clone: Its cognate antigen is unknown.

With 3 bases clipped from V and 4 bases from J, the junction kept 3 bases outside the gene matches. CDR1 and CDR2 from the germline V gene are SGHTA and FQGNSA. This CDR3 contains 14 residues. Documented treatment: roughly 18 received Ad26.COV2.S at low or high dose, single or two shots; about 5 received placebo; per-sample allocation not given. Samples analyzed were those drawn on day 63 after the first vaccine or placebo injection. This person who donated was an adult of 18-55 years in Boston. Built on an Ad26 vector, the vaccine expressed Wuhan-strain SARS-CoV-2 spike. Assay: immunoSEQ multiplex PCR; the TCRdb copy retains only in-frame clones and omits some. Seen here are about 410,000 clones, 75% to 90% observed once, and the top ten hold more than 3%.

The chain joins TRBV7-2 to TRBJ2-1; TRBD2 agrees at 7 bases. The source of this sequence is a person between 18 and 65 years old who received the Ad26.COV2.S COVID-19 vaccine or a placebo. The starting material was peripheral blood, obtained in a trial of Ad26.COV2.S vaccine versus placebo. CDR3 protein: CASSLQRGYNEQFF. The DNA for the CDR3 is TGTGCCAGCAGCTTGCAGCGGGGTTACAATGAGCAGTTCTTC.